The 20 T cell receptor beta chains reported below all come from one sample, sequenced in a study of blood T cell repertoires in COVID-19. The protocol was immunoSEQ multiplex PCR, while the TCRdb copy is restricted to in-frame clones and leaves out a portion. The sample holds 200,000 to 300,000 clones, nearly 90% seen once. Material: peripheral blood. The source of these receptors is a human donor in a cohort sampled during active COVID-19.

V is TRBV19 and J is TRBJ1-5; TRBD1 matches 7 bases. J lost 4 bases, V lost 9 bases, and 6 bases had no gene match. CDR1 is LNHDA and CDR2 is SQIVND in the germline V gene (reference sequence). The CDR3 has 13 amino acids. This chain's CDR3 is CASARDRNQPQHF. The CDR3 DNA follows: TGTGCCAGCGCTCGGGACAGAAATCAGCCCCAGCATTTT.

This chain uses TRBV10-3 with TRBJ2-1, with TRBD2 matching over 13 bases. Trimming took 7 bases from V and 13 from J; bases not matched to a gene: 7. The germline V gene encodes CDR1 ENHRY and CDR2 SYGVKD. The CDR3 consists of 13 residues. In DNA form, the CDR3 reads TGTGCCATCACAGCTACTAGCGGGGGGGGACAGTTCTTC. Protein product: CAITATSGGGQFF.

The CDR3 region has the DNA TGTGCCAGTAGTACGGACAGTTTCTACGAGCAGTACTTC. Protein sequence: CASSTDSFYEQYF. The rearrangement uses TRBV19 and TRBJ2-7; D perhaps matches TRBD1 (6 bases). This CDR3 is 13 amino acids long. V was cut by 4 bases and J by 3 bases, with 10 bases left in between. The germline gives CDR1 LNHDA, CDR2 SQIVND (reference sequence).

The chain links TRBV7-3 to TRBJ2-5; TRBD2 matches 7 bases. CDR3 length equals 15 residues. V dropped 1 base and J dropped 4; count of bases not matched to a gene: 6. Germline-derived CDR1 and CDR2 are SGHTA and FQGTGA. This CDR3 is CASSLMSLAGETQYF. The CDR3, as DNA: TGTGCCAGCAGCTTAATGAGTTTAGCGGGAGAGACCCAGTACTTC.

The chain is built from TRBV18 and TRBJ2-7; TRBD1 matches 9 bases. CDR1 and CDR2 (germline): KGHSH, LQKENI. The junction had 10 bases not matched to a gene; V was cut back by 3 bases and J by 1 base. The CDR3 loop spans 17 amino acids. The CDR3 DNA reads as TGTGCCAGCTCACCCTTATCCGGACAGGGGAATTCCTACGAGCAGTACTTC. Protein sequence: CASSPLSGQGNSYEQYF.

This clone was detected once. V is TRBV7-9 and J is TRBJ2-7, with 9 nucleotides matching TRBD1. V shed 5 bases and J 3 bases; nucleotides not matched to a gene: 11. Germline V CDR1 and CDR2: SEHNR, FQNEAQ (reference sequence). This CDR3 contains 16 residues. CDR3 DNA sequence: TGTGCCAGCAGCCCCAGTGAGGGACAGGGCTTCTACGAGCAGTACTTC. Translated: CASSPSEGQGFYEQYF.

The rearrangement links TRBV5-6 to TRBJ2-7; D gene unclear. The CDR3 has 14 residues. CDR1 is SGHDT, CDR2 YYEEEE, per germline. V was trimmed by 6 bases and J by 8 bases, leaving 21 bases between them. The DNA for the CDR3 is TGTGCCAGCACCAACCCCCTCTACTCCGATAAGCAGTACTTC. Amino acid sequence: CASTNPLYSDKQYF.

This sequence joins TRBV28 and TRBJ1-4; TRBD1 agrees at 7 bases. The CDR3 is 15 amino acids. The junction had 9 bases not matched to a gene; V was cut back by 6 bases and J by 5 bases. Germline CDR1 MDHEN, CDR2 SYDVKM. CDR3 residues: CASSPPGGWNEKLFF. CDR3 DNA sequence: TGTGCCAGCAGCCCTCCAGGGGGGTGGAATGAAAAACTGTTTTTT.

The chain has TRBV2 and TRBJ2-1, with a possible D match to TRBD2 (5 bases). The CDR3 is made up of 12 amino acids. V lost 4 bases and J 12 bases, leaving 13 bases between the germline ends. The germline V gene has CDR1 SNHLY and CDR2 FYNNEI. CDR3 protein: CASSVNLEGQFF. CDR3 DNA sequence: TGTGCCAGCAGTGTTAATCTAGAGGGGCAGTTCTTC.

V usage is TRBV7-2 and J usage is TRBJ2-7; D is possibly TRBD2 (6 bases). The CDR3 runs to 13 residues. Germline CDR1 and CDR2: SGHTA and FQGNSA. V lost 5 bases and J 2 bases, leaving 10 bases between the germline ends. The CDR3 DNA is TGTGCCAGCAGCCAACCGGGAGCCTACGAGCAGTACTTC. This codes for CASSQPGAYEQYF.

The rearrangement uses TRBV6-5 and TRBJ1-1, with D perhaps matching TRBD1 (5 bases). V was cut by 6 bases and J by 11 bases, with 16 bases left in between. CDR1 and CDR2 from the germline V gene are MNHEY and SVGAGI. CDR3 size: 12 residues. This CDR3 is CASSEEGIRAFF. In DNA, the CDR3 is TGTGCCAGCAGCGAGGAGGGGATCAGGGCTTTCTTT.

The chain employs TRBV7-6 and TRBJ1-3; D gene unclear. The V end lost 0 bases, the J end lost 3 bases, and 12 bases lay between the germline ends. The CDR3 is 16 residues long. Germline V gene sequence: CDR1 SGHVS, CDR2 FNYEAQ. The CDR3 sequence: CASSLARVGSGNTIYF. The CDR3 DNA is TGTGCCAGCAGCTTAGCCCGGGTGGGGAGTGGAAACACCATATATTTT.

CDR3 protein: CASSTAGRVSSGNTIYF. The CDR3 DNA reads TGTGCCAGTAGTACCGCCGGGAGGGTTAGCTCTGGAAACACCATATATTTT. The chain recombines TRBV19 with TRBJ1-3; D not certain. Trimming took off 4 bases at V and 0 bases at J, with 16 bases between the two ends. Germline-derived CDR1 and CDR2 are LNHDA and SQIVND (reference sequence). The CDR3 has 17 residues.

The genes are TRBV14 and TRBJ2-7; maybe TRBD2 (6 bases). The germline V gene encodes CDR1 SGHDN and CDR2 FVKESK. Trimming took 6 bases from V and 6 from J, leaving 15 bases between them. The CDR3 has 13 amino acids. The CDR3 region has the DNA TGTGCCAGCAGTACTAGCTCCGGGGCCGAGCAGTACTTC. Residues: CASSTSSGAEQYF.

The rearrangement links TRBV10-1 to TRBJ2-7, with 9 bases that match TRBD1. Losses at the gene ends were 6 bases for V and 5 bases for J; bases not matched to a gene: 11. There are 15 residues in the CDR3. Germline V gives CDR1 WNHNN, CDR2 SYGVQD (reference sequence). CDR3 DNA: TGCGCCAGCAGCGCAACCGGGACAGGGATCCACGAGCAGTACTTC. It codes for CASSATGTGIHEQYF.

This clone occurred once. Written as DNA, the CDR3 is TGTGCCAGCAGTGAAGGACAGTCGTCTGGGGCCAACGTCCTGACTTTC. It codes for CASSEGQSSGANVLTF. The rearrangement joins TRBV2 to TRBJ2-6; perhaps TRBD1 as D (5 bases). The CDR3 is 16 amino acids. Trimming pared 1 base from V and 1 base from J, leaving 8 bases between. Germline CDR1 reads SNHLY; CDR2 reads FYNNEI.

This clone occurred once. J is TRBJ1-2 and V is TRBV19; weak D call: TRBD1 (5 bases). CDR3 size: 14 residues. Between the trimmed V and J ends, which lost 5 bases and 6 bases, there was a span of 16 bases. Germline V gene data show CDR1 as LNHDA and CDR2 as SQIVND (reference sequence). For the CDR3, the DNA is TGTGCCAGTAGTCTTACTTCCGGGACTGATGGCTACACCTTC. Amino acid sequence: CASSLTSGTDGYTF. Based on the CDR3 plus reference TRBV19 and TRBJ1-2, the full variable domain is DGGITQSPKYLFRKEGQNVTLSCEQNLNHDAMYWYRQDPGQGLRLIYYSQIVNDFQKGDIAEGYSVSREKKESFPLTVTSAQKNPTAFYLCASSLTSGTDGYTFGSGTRLTVV.

The gene calls are TRBV5-1 and TRBJ2-2, with 10 positions matching TRBD1. Germline CDR1 and CDR2: SGHRS and YFSETQ. The CDR3 is 15 amino acids. Germline trimming cut 4 bases from V and 5 bases from J; bases unmatched to any gene: 5. The CDR3 bases are TGCGCCAGCAGCCTGACAGGGGGCGATACCGGGGAGCTGTTTTTT. It specifies CASSLTGGDTGELFF.

The chain recombines TRBV7-6 with TRBJ2-1; D might be TRBD2 (6 bases). V shed 6 bases and J shed 5 bases, with 17 bases lying between them. The CDR3 totals 15 residues. Germline V gene data show CDR1 as SGHVS and CDR2 as FNYEAQ. The CDR3 coding sequence is TGTGCCAGCAGTACTACTCGCAGGACTAACAATGAGCAGTTCTTC. Residues: CASSTTRRTNNEQFF. The whole variable domain, remainder taken from reference TRBV7-6 and TRBJ2-1, is GAGVSQSPRYKVTKRGQDVALRCDPISGHVSLYWYRQALGQGPEFLTYFNYEAQQDKSGLPNDRFSAERPEGSISTLTIQRTEQRDSAMYRCASSTTRRTNNEQFFGPGTRLTVL.

The CDR3 loop is CASSYGQGLEAFF. In DNA, the CDR3 is TGTGCCAGCAGCTATGGGCAGGGGCTTGAAGCTTTCTTT. The rearrangement joins TRBV7-9 to TRBJ1-1; D might be TRBD1 (6 bases). The V gene lost 4 bases and the J gene lost 7 bases, with 13 bases spanning the gap. CDR1 is SEHNR and CDR2 is FQNEAQ in the germline V gene (reference sequence). CDR3 length: 13 amino acids.